One sample yielded the 22 T cell receptor beta chains listed below, sequenced in a study of cytomegalovirus exposure and HLA in healthy donors. Both 60 Vbeta primers and 13 Jbeta primers went into the PCR. Produced via immunoSEQ multiplex PCR; TCRdb's table is partial and in-frame only. In the table there are about 120,000 clones, roughly 85% of which are singletons. Sequencing was done on a sample of PBMCs. These receptors were obtained from a middle-aged woman in good health and CMV-seropositive.

The chain employs TRBV7-9 and TRBJ2-3; 9 bases agree with TRBD1. The V gene's germline CDR1 is SEHNR and CDR2 FQNEAQ (reference sequence). J was trimmed by 4 bases and V by 5 bases; bases with no gene match: 13. The CDR3 extends over 17 amino acids. Written as DNA, the CDR3 is TGTGCCAGCAGCGTACCGAGGTGGGACAGGGAGGCAGATACGCAGTATTTT. Amino acid sequence: CASSVPRWDREADTQYF. The complete variable domain, with remaining parts taken from reference TRBV7-9 and TRBJ2-3, reads DTGVSQNPRHKITKRGQNVTFRCDPISEHNRLYWYRQTLGQGPEFLTYFQNEAQLEKSRLLSDRFSAERPKGSFSTLEIQRTEQGDSAMYLCASSVPRWDREADTQYFGPGTRLTVL.

The chain carries TRBV27 and TRBJ2-3; D might be TRBD2 (6 bases). CDR1 MNHEY and CDR2 SMNVEV come from the germline V gene (reference sequence). This CDR3 is built from 16 residues. The germline V and J ends were trimmed by 4 bases and 5 bases, with 19 bases remaining between them. CDR3 sequence (DNA): TGTGCCAGCAGTTCGTCGGGACGGGAGTTCATAGATACGCAGTATTTT. Its protein is CASSSSGREFIDTQYF.

The CDR3 loop is CATTGTGVLAEAFF. The CDR3 DNA follows: TGTGCCACCACCGGGACAGGGGTATTGGCTGAAGCTTTCTTT. The chain has TRBV6-5 and TRBJ1-1; the match to TRBD1 covers 10 bases. V shed 10 bases, J shed 6 bases, and the junction held 11 bases outside the gene matches. Germline CDR1 and CDR2: MNHEY and SVGAGI. CDR3 length equals 14 residues.

V and J are TRBV6-5 and TRBJ1-2; 7 nucleotides agree with TRBD1. The CDR3 contains 12 residues. With V trimmed by 5 bases and J by 3 bases, 0 bases remained unmatched. In germline, CDR1 is MNHEY, CDR2 SVGAGI. This chain's CDR3 is CASSTGDYGYTF. In nucleotides, the CDR3 is TGTGCCAGCAGTACAGGGGACTATGGCTACACCTTC.

This chain links TRBV9 with TRBJ2-5, with D possibly matching TRBD1 (5 bases). The V gene's germline CDR1 is SGDLS and CDR2 YYNGEE. The CDR3 covers 13 residues. Between the trimmed V and J ends, which lost 4 bases and 3 bases, there was a span of 10 bases. The CDR3 DNA reads as TGTGCCAGCAGCCAGGGCCCGAAAGAGACCCAGTACTTC. Its protein is CASSQGPKETQYF. The variable domain in full, with the rest retrieved from reference TRBV9 and TRBJ2-5, is DSGVTQTPKHLITATGQRVTLRCSPRSGDLSVYWYQQSLDQGLQFLIQYYNGEERAKGNILERFSAQQFPDLHSELNLSSLELGDSALYFCASSQGPKETQYFGPGTRLLVL.

Details on this clone: Within the sample, other DNA sequences also encode this same CDR3. The chain carries TRBV9 and TRBJ1-3; D possibly corresponds to TRBD1 (6 bases). The CDR3 spans 14 residues. Germline V gene data show CDR1 as SGDLS and CDR2 as YYNGEE. Trimming stripped 3 bases from V and 2 bases from J, with 9 bases between. CDR3 loop: CASSDGTPGNTIYF. CDR3 in DNA: TGTGCCAGCAGCGATGGGACACCTGGAAACACCATATATTTT.

The chain couples TRBV29-1 to TRBJ1-2; tentative D call: TRBD1 (6 bases). The germline gives CDR1 SQVTM, CDR2 ANQGSEA. The CDR3 is 16 amino acids. V lost 5 bases, J lost 2 bases, and 21 bases lay in between. CDR3 amino acids: CSVPSPPRGQNYGYTF. CDR3 sequence (DNA): TGCAGCGTTCCTTCACCACCCCGAGGACAGAACTATGGCTACACCTTC.

Only one count was recorded for this clone. The V gene is TRBV5-6, the J gene TRBJ1-1; 10 positions match TRBD1. Germline V gene lookup returns CDR1 SGHDT and CDR2 YYEEEE. The V gene end was trimmed by 0 bases and the J gene end by 3 bases; junction bases not matched to a gene: 2. CDR3 length equals 15 residues. The CDR3 coding sequence is TGTGCCAGCAGCTTGGGACAGGGGGCGTACACTGAAGCTTTCTTT. This codes for CASSLGQGAYTEAFF.

The V call is TRBV7-9, the J call TRBJ2-1, with D perhaps being TRBD1 or TRBD2 (5 bases each). The CDR3 contains 12 residues. V lost 5 bases and J lost 9, with 11 bases in between. In germline, CDR1 is SEHNR, CDR2 FQNEAQ (reference sequence). The CDR3 DNA is TGTGCCAGCAGCCTAGGGGAGAGTGAGCAGTTCTTC. Translated: CASSLGESEQFF. Full variable domain (rest looked up from reference TRBV7-9 and TRBJ2-1): DTGVSQNPRHKITKRGQNVTFRCDPISEHNRLYWYRQTLGQGPEFLTYFQNEAQLEKSRLLSDRFSAERPKGSFSTLEIQRTEQGDSAMYLCASSLGESEQFFGPGTRLTVL.

The chain's CDR3 is CASSPTGVSGNTIYF. CDR3 nucleotide sequence: TGTGCCAGCAGTCCCACAGGGGTCTCTGGAAACACCATATATTTT. The J gene is TRBJ1-3, the V gene TRBV27, with 7 bases identical to TRBD1. The V and J ends lost 5 bases and 0 bases, in that order; junction bases with no gene match: 4. The CDR3 extends over 15 amino acids. Germline CDR1 reads MNHEY; CDR2 reads SMNVEV (reference sequence).

This clone was picked up a small number of times. The gene calls are TRBV30 and TRBJ2-3, with 12 bases fitting TRBD2. V was clipped by 2 bases and J by 2 bases; unmatched bases: 5. The CDR3 length is 16 residues. Germline V gene data show CDR1 as GTSNPN and CDR2 as SVGIG (reference sequence). In nucleotides, the CDR3 is TGTGCCTGGAGTCCTCTAGCGGGAGGGATCACAGATACGCAGTATTTT. Translating gives CAWSPLAGGITDTQYF.

The chain uses TRBV25-1 and TRBJ1-2; D might be TRBD1 (5 bases). The V end was cut by 1 base, the J end by 5 bases, with 5 bases between. There are 12 residues in the CDR3. The germline gives CDR1 MGHDK, CDR2 SYGVNS. The CDR3 sequence is CASSESGYGYTF. The CDR3 nucleotides are TGTGCCAGCAGTGAATCAGGGTATGGCTACACCTTC.

CDR3 sequence reads: CAWSVQDSNTEAFF. DNA for the CDR3: TGTGCCTGGAGTGTTCAGGACAGCAACACTGAAGCTTTCTTT. This chain uses TRBV30 with TRBJ1-1; possible D gene TRBD1, 6 bases. The CDR3 length is 14 residues. Germline V lookup: CDR1 GTSNPN, CDR2 SVGIG (reference sequence). Trimming stripped 0 bases from V and 2 bases from J, with 10 bases between.

The gene calls are TRBV6-1 and TRBJ2-1; TRBD2 aligns across 8 bases. V dropped 7 bases and J dropped 2; count of bases not matched to a gene: 7. The CDR3 totals 15 residues. Germline lookup yields CDR1 MNHNS and CDR2 SASEGT. CDR3 residues: CASIRSGSAYNEQFF. In DNA, the CDR3 is TGTGCCAGCATTAGAAGCGGGAGCGCCTACAATGAGCAGTTCTTC.

This clone was seen a few times. The rearrangement joins TRBV27 to TRBJ1-4, with 7 positions matching TRBD1. Germline V CDR1 and CDR2: MNHEY, SMNVEV (reference sequence). The V and J ends lost 5 bases and 8 bases, in that order; junction bases with no gene match: 8. The CDR3 runs 14 residues. The CDR3 here is CASSPGTVAEKLFF. The CDR3 DNA reads as TGTGCCAGCAGTCCCGGGACAGTAGCGGAAAAACTGTTTTTT.

This rearrangement joins TRBV5-1 to TRBJ1-2, with 8 nucleotides matching TRBD1. CDR1 is SGHRS, CDR2 YFSETQ, per germline. The V gene end was trimmed by 1 base and the J gene end by 4 bases; junction bases not matched to a gene: 9. CDR3 length: 16 residues. CDR3 nucleotide sequence: TGCGCCAGCAGCTTGCTCGCAGGGGGCGGGGGCTATGGCTACACCTTC. Protein product: CASSLLAGGGGYGYTF.

This rearrangement joins TRBV2 to TRBJ2-3; 9 bases are shared with TRBD2. The germline gives CDR1 SNHLY, CDR2 FYNNEI. V lost 6 bases to trimming and J lost 1 base; unmatched junction nucleotides: 5. The CDR3 covers 15 residues. CDR3 protein: CASRARTSGTDTQYF. DNA for the CDR3: TGTGCCAGCAGGGCTAGGACTAGCGGCACAGATACGCAGTATTTT.

This clone was counted once. The rearrangement links TRBV30 to TRBJ2-2; 8 bases match TRBD2. V dropped 3 bases and J dropped 3; count of bases not matched to a gene: 15. Looked up from germline, CDR1 is GTSNPN and CDR2 is SVGIG (reference sequence). This CDR3 region has 18 residues. In DNA form, the CDR3 reads TGTGCCTGGAGGGGAAGGCTCGGGAGGGCCCAGGACACCGGGGAGCTGTTTTTT. The encoded protein is CAWRGRLGRAQDTGELFF.

The rearrangement uses TRBV6-1 and TRBJ1-5, with D perhaps matching TRBD1 (6 bases). The CDR3 runs to 14 residues. From germline, CDR1 is MNHNS and CDR2 SASEGT. V gave up 6 bases and J gave up 7 bases, with 16 bases separating them. CDR3 sequence reads: CASRAQGDAQPQHF. The CDR3 nucleotides are TGTGCCAGCAGGGCACAGGGAGATGCCCAGCCCCAGCATTTT.

The genes are TRBV27 and TRBJ2-1; 8 positions agree with TRBD2. The CDR3 is 14 residues long. Germline loops: CDR1 MNHEY, CDR2 SMNVEV (reference sequence). V shed 4 bases and J 6 bases; nucleotides not matched to a gene: 5. The CDR3 sequence: CASSWSGSGNEQFF. In DNA, the CDR3 is TGTGCCAGCAGTTGGAGCGGGAGTGGCAATGAGCAGTTCTTC.

This chain uses TRBV5-6 with TRBJ2-5, with D perhaps TRBD1 (6 bases). The CDR3 sequence is 16 residues long. Looked up from germline, CDR1 is SGHDT and CDR2 is YYEEEE. Trimming removed 0 bases at V and 4 bases at J, with 16 bases between. The CDR3 reads CASSLAAPGAPETQYF. CDR3 sequence (DNA): TGTGCCAGCAGCTTGGCAGCCCCAGGGGCCCCAGAGACCCAGTACTTC.

The chain combines TRBV5-4 with TRBJ2-5; TRBD1 aligns across 11 bases. The V segment lost 3 bases and the J segment 5 bases; nucleotides outside the gene matches: 3. The germline CDR1 and CDR2 sequences are SGHNT and YYREEE (reference sequence). This CDR3 has 14 residues. The CDR3, as DNA: TGTGCCAGCAGCTATGGGACAGGGGGTGAGACCCAGTACTTC. Its protein is CASSYGTGGETQYF.